The clone carrying this T cell receptor beta chain was recorded only once. This specimen comes from a study of blood T cell repertoires in COVID-19. Whole-study context: Acute and convalescent COVID-19 samples came from the United States, Italy and Spain. Sources were T cells, B-cell-depleted T cells, or PBMCs; the material itself was cDNA or gDNA.

The repertoire was sequenced with immunoSEQ multiplex PCR; TCRdb's copy has only in-frame clones and lacks some. The sample holds roughly 75,000 clones, over 75% seen once. The sample taken for sequencing was peripheral blood. The source is a man in his fifties with acute or convalescent COVID-19.

The DNA of the CDR3 is TGTGCCAGTAGGACAGGGGTTAGCAATCAGCCCCAGCATTTT. Translating gives CASRTGVSNQPQHF. The chain employs TRBV19 and TRBJ1-5, with 8 bases fitting TRBD1. The CDR3 consists of 14 residues. CDR1 and CDR2 from the germline V gene are LNHDA and SQIVND (reference sequence). V was clipped by 6 bases and J by 0 bases; unmatched bases: 1.